The rows below give T cell receptor beta chains drawn from one sample of a study of early T cells in non-severe SARS-CoV-2 infection. TCRdb independently ran MiXCR on the 5' RACE reads; one entry per CDR3 protein. The profile shows about 61,000 distinct CDR3 sequences, approximately 10% of them singletons. The sequencing input was whole blood. The source is an adult who was a healthcare worker with PCR-confirmed SARS-CoV-2 infection or an uninfected control (not recorded which). Each CDR3 is given with its conserved first and last residue. D genes are given only for firm matches. A clone size is listed for some rows: how often the clone was seen (once, few, many), or a class if it is expanded.

J: TRBJ1-2
size: -
length: 17
V: TRBV7-2
D: TRBD1
DNA: TGTGCCAGCAGATTCTTTATAACGGAGGACAGGAACTATGGCTACACCTTC
CDR3: CASRFFITEDRNYGYTF

J: TRBJ2-7
size: few
length: 13
V: TRBV29-1
D: TRBD2
DNA: TGCAGCGTTTTGGGGGGGTCCACCTACGAGCAGTACTTC
CDR3: CSVLGGSTYEQYF

J: TRBJ2-2
size: many
length: 14
V: TRBV10-3
D: TRBD2
DNA: TGTGCCATCAGGACTAGCGGGAACACCGGGGAGCTGTTTTTT
CDR3: CAIRTSGNTGELFF

J: TRBJ1-2
size: few
length: 15
V: TRBV6-2/TRBV6-3
D: -
DNA: TGTGCCAGCAGTTACTCGATAACAGGGAAGTATGGCTACACCTTC
CDR3: CASSYSITGKYGYTF

J: TRBJ2-3
size: few
length: 14
V: TRBV27
D: TRBD2
DNA: TGTGCCAGCAAGGAGCGGGGGTTGCGGGATACGCAGTATTTT
CDR3: CASKERGLRDTQYF

J: TRBJ2-3
size: -
length: 15
V: TRBV12-3/TRBV12-4
D: -
DNA: TGTGCCAGCAGCCGGGACGCAGACTACACAGATACGCAGTATTTT
CDR3: CASSRDADYTDTQYF

J: TRBJ2-7
size: -
length: 15
V: TRBV11-2
D: TRBD1
DNA: TGTGCCAGCAGTGAGTTCCTTGGACAGGGTTACGAGCAGTACTTC
CDR3: CASSEFLGQGYEQYF

J: TRBJ1-2
size: many
length: 13
V: TRBV29-1
D: TRBD1
DNA: TGCAGCGTGCGGACAGGGGGCGGGGATGGCTACACCTTC
CDR3: CSVRTGGGDGYTF

J: TRBJ1-2
size: many
length: 15
V: TRBV12-3/TRBV12-4
D: TRBD1
DNA: TGTGCCAGCAGTCCTGCCGGGACAGGCCGCTATGGCTACACCTTC
CDR3: CASSPAGTGRYGYTF

J: TRBJ1-2
size: few
length: 14
V: TRBV6-5
D: -
DNA: TGTCCCAGCAGCTCAAGGATAAGGGGCCCTGGCTACACCTTC
CDR3: CPSSSRIRGPGYTF

J: TRBJ2-7
size: few
length: 11
V: TRBV6-2/TRBV6-3
D: -
DNA: TGTGCCAGCAGTCCAGCCTACGAGCAGTACTTC
CDR3: CASSPAYEQYF

J: TRBJ2-3
size: many
length: 15
V: TRBV11-3
D: -
DNA: TGTGCCAGCAGCGCCAACTCGGACTTCACAGATACGCAGTATTTT
CDR3: CASSANSDFTDTQYF

J: TRBJ1-2
size: -
length: 19
V: TRBV18
D: TRBD1
DNA: TGTGCCAGCTCACCAAAAGGGCGTCAGGGGGCCACTATGCACTATGGCTACACCTTC
CDR3: CASSPKGRQGATMHYGYTF

J: TRBJ2-3
size: many
length: 15
V: TRBV27
D: -
DNA: TGTGCCAGCAGTTTTTCCAGGGGTCCCCCAGATACGCAGTATTTT
CDR3: CASSFSRGPPDTQYF

J: TRBJ2-1
size: -
length: 14
V: TRBV5-1
D: -
DNA: TGCGCCAGCAGCTTGGGCGCCAGGGGTGTCGAGCAGTTCTTC
CDR3: CASSLGARGVEQFF

J: TRBJ2-5
size: many
length: 13
V: TRBV7-9
D: -
DNA: TGTGCCAGCAGCTTAACCCTTCAAGAGACCCAGTACTTC
CDR3: CASSLTLQETQYF

J: TRBJ1-6
size: few
length: 15
V: TRBV30
D: -
DNA: TGTGCCTGGCGGGACAAAGCTTCCTATAATTCACCCCTCCACTTT
CDR3: CAWRDKASYNSPLHF

J: TRBJ2-7
size: many
length: 14
V: TRBV6-1
D: TRBD1
DNA: TGTGCCAGCAGTGGACAGGGGGAAGGCTACGAGCAGTACTTC
CDR3: CASSGQGEGYEQYF

J: TRBJ2-2
size: many
length: 11
V: TRBV30
D: -
DNA: TGTGCCTGGTCGCTCCCCGGGGAGCTGTTTTTT
CDR3: CAWSLPGELFF

J: TRBJ1-2
size: many
length: 13
V: TRBV6-5
D: -
DNA: TGTGCCAGCAGTCCCGACGGAAACTATGGCTACACCTTC
CDR3: CASSPDGNYGYTF

J: TRBJ1-6
size: few
length: 13
V: TRBV7-3
D: -
DNA: TGTGCCAGCAGCTCAGACCCCAATTCACCCCTCCACTTT
CDR3: CASSSDPNSPLHF

J: TRBJ2-2
size: many
length: 16
V: TRBV4-3
D: -
DNA: TGCGCCAGCAGCCAAGATAGAGCGGAGGGCACCGGGGAGCTGTTTTTT
CDR3: CASSQDRAEGTGELFF

J: TRBJ2-5
size: many
length: 14
V: TRBV6-2/TRBV6-3
D: -
DNA: TGTGCCACCACGGAAGGGGGTCCTCAAGAGACCCAGTACTTC
CDR3: CATTEGGPQETQYF

J: TRBJ1-2
size: few
length: 13
V: TRBV30
D: -
DNA: TGTGCCTGGATTGGACTCGCTAACTATGGCTACACCTTC
CDR3: CAWIGLANYGYTF

J: TRBJ1-2
size: many
length: 11
V: TRBV29-1
D: -
DNA: TGCAGCGTTGCGCACTACTATGGCTACACCTTC
CDR3: CSVAHYYGYTF

J: TRBJ2-2
size: few
length: 15
V: TRBV5-1
D: -
DNA: TGCGCCAGCAGCTTGCCGTCTCAGAACACCGGGGAGCTGTTTTTT
CDR3: CASSLPSQNTGELFF

J: TRBJ1-4
size: many
length: 13
V: TRBV30
D: -
DNA: TGTGCCTGGAATAGGAGGGAGAGTGAAAAACTGTTTTTT
CDR3: CAWNRRESEKLFF

J: TRBJ1-6
size: many
length: 18
V: TRBV28
D: TRBD1
DNA: TGTGCCAGCAGTACCTGGGACAGGGCCCTCTCCTATAATTCACCCCTCCACTTT
CDR3: CASSTWDRALSYNSPLHF

J: TRBJ1-5
size: -
length: 18
V: TRBV7-9
D: -
DNA: TGTGCCAGCAGCTTAGTACCGACTGCGGGGCCTCTCAATCAGCCCCAGCATTTT
CDR3: CASSLVPTAGPLNQPQHF

J: TRBJ2-1
size: few
length: 13
V: TRBV7-8
D: TRBD1
DNA: TGTGCCAGCATCCCTTCGACAGGGGACGAGCAGTTCTTC
CDR3: CASIPSTGDEQFF

J: TRBJ2-1
size: many
length: 15
V: TRBV7-9
D: -
DNA: TGTGCCAGCCGGACGACTGAGCTAGGGTACCATGAGCAGTTCTTC
CDR3: CASRTTELGYHEQFF

J: TRBJ1-5
size: many
length: 15
V: TRBV18
D: -
DNA: TGTGCCAGCTCACCACCGGCCCTGAGCAATCAGCCCCAGCATTTT
CDR3: CASSPPALSNQPQHF

J: TRBJ1-3
size: -
length: 13
V: TRBV4-3
D: -
DNA: TGCGCCAGTTCGTTGATGACTGGAAACACCATATATTTT
CDR3: CASSLMTGNTIYF

J: TRBJ2-7
size: -
length: 15
V: TRBV20-1
D: -
DNA: TGCAGTGCTAGAGATAGTTGGTTACGGTCCTACGAGCAGTACTTC
CDR3: CSARDSWLRSYEQYF

J: TRBJ2-3
size: many
length: 15
V: TRBV5-4
D: -
DNA: TGTGCCAGCAGCTTGGACGGGGGTTTTACGGGTACGCAGTATTTT
CDR3: CASSLDGGFTGTQYF

J: TRBJ2-3
size: many
length: 13
V: TRBV7-2
D: -
DNA: TGTGCCAGCAGCCTTCAGATCACAGATACGCAGTATTTT
CDR3: CASSLQITDTQYF

J: TRBJ1-6
size: many
length: 14
V: TRBV10-3
D: -
DNA: TGTGCCATCAGTGCCGGGCCCGTCGATTCACCCCTCCACTTT
CDR3: CAISAGPVDSPLHF

J: TRBJ1-2
size: -
length: 12
V: TRBV6-1
D: -
DNA: TGTGCCAGCAGTAGCCGGGCCCGTGGCTACACCTTC
CDR3: CASSSRARGYTF

J: TRBJ2-6
size: -
length: 13
V: TRBV4-3
D: -
DNA: TGCGCCAGCAGCCAGTCTGGGGCCAACGTCCTGACTTTC
CDR3: CASSQSGANVLTF

J: TRBJ1-4
size: -
length: 15
V: TRBV30
D: -
DNA: TGTGCCTGCTCTAACCCAGGGGCAAGCACTGAAAAACTGTTTTTT
CDR3: CACSNPGASTEKLFF

J: TRBJ2-5
size: few
length: 12
V: TRBV2
D: -
DNA: TGTGCCAGCAGGCCTGGTGTCGAGACCCAGTACTTC
CDR3: CASRPGVETQYF

J: TRBJ2-7
size: many
length: 13
V: TRBV6-1
D: -
DNA: TGTGCCAGCAGTGATTTCCGGGGAAACGAGCAGTACTTC
CDR3: CASSDFRGNEQYF

J: TRBJ2-6
size: few
length: 14
V: TRBV6-2/TRBV6-3
D: -
DNA: TGTGCCAGCAGTGGGACATTGGGGGCCAACGTCCTGACTTTC
CDR3: CASSGTLGANVLTF

J: TRBJ1-1
size: -
length: 14
V: TRBV6-2/TRBV6-3
D: -
DNA: TGTGCCAGCAGATTTAGTGAGATGAACACTGAAGCTTTCTTT
CDR3: CASRFSEMNTEAFF